Below, 13 T cell receptor beta chains from the same sample are listed, as sequenced in a study of beta chain features in type 1 diabetes. Reverse transcription of all isolated RNA meant that expressed TCRB transcripts were sequenced. Sequencing used immunoSEQ multiplex PCR; TCRdb keeps in-frame clones, though not all of them. The repertoire holds over 120,000 clones, with about a tenth as singletons. The sample comprised central memory CD4+ T cells from blood. The receptors shown here come from a man aged 18 to 35 in good health.

The rearrangement joins TRBV6-5 to TRBJ1-3; possibly TRBD1 for D (5 bases). Germline CDR1 and CDR2: MNHEY and SVGAGI. There are 15 residues in the CDR3. The V and J ends lost 0 bases and 4 bases respectively, with 10 bases between them. CDR3 bases: TGTGCCAGCAGTTACTCGTGGGGCTCGGGAAACACCATATATTTT. It codes for CASSYSWGSGNTIYF.

This clone came up a few times. The chain carries TRBV6-5 and TRBJ2-4, with 7 positions matching TRBD2. The V gene end was trimmed by 2 bases and the J gene end by 5 bases; junction bases not matched to a gene: 6. Germline V gene data show CDR1 as MNHEY and CDR2 as SVGAGI. CDR3 length: 15 residues. The chain's CDR3 is CASSYGGVGENIQYF. The CDR3 DNA reads TGTGCCAGCAGTTACGGGGGGGTCGGGGAAAACATTCAGTACTTC.

This clone was counted a few times. The gene calls are TRBV6-5 and TRBJ2-7; TRBD1 matches at 10 bases. CDR3 length: 15 residues. V dropped 6 bases and J dropped 4; count of bases not matched to a gene: 9. Germline CDR1 and CDR2: MNHEY and SVGAGI. The DNA of the CDR3 is TGTGCCAGCAGAGGACCGAGACAGGGGGCTTACGAGCAGTACTTC. Translating it yields CASRGPRQGAYEQYF.

The gene calls are TRBV6-5 and TRBJ2-7; tentatively, D is TRBD1 (6 bases). CDR3 size: 13 residues. V was clipped by 4 bases and J by 1 base, with 8 bases between them. The germline V gene has CDR1 MNHEY and CDR2 SVGAGI. DNA of the CDR3: TGTGCCAGCAGTTTCGGACAGTCCTACGAGCAGTACTTC. Protein product: CASSFGQSYEQYF.

The rearrangement joins TRBV28 to TRBJ2-3; 9 bases are a match to TRBD2. V gave up 5 bases and J gave up 5 bases; unmatched junction bases: 11. Germline V gives CDR1 MDHEN, CDR2 SYDVKM. The CDR3 runs 16 residues. The CDR3 spells CASSAGLAGRGDTQYF. The CDR3 DNA reads TGTGCCAGCAGTGCGGGACTAGCAGGTAGAGGAGATACGCAGTATTTT.

This chain joins TRBV2 and TRBJ1-5; no reliable D call. Germline CDR1 SNHLY, CDR2 FYNNEI. The V end was cut by 3 bases, the J end by 2 bases, with 11 bases between. The CDR3 extends over 15 amino acids. DNA of the CDR3: TGTGCCAGCAGTGAGGGCTCAATCGGCAATCAGCCCCAGCATTTT. Protein product: CASSEGSIGNQPQHF.

The rearrangement links TRBV7-2 to TRBJ2-5, with 14 positions matching TRBD2. Germline assignment: CDR1 SGHTA and CDR2 FQGNSA. Trimming removed 1 base from V and 2 bases from J; junction bases left unmatched: 6. CDR3 size: 18 residues. The CDR3 reads CASSLETSGGAGQETQYF. Written as DNA, the CDR3 is TGTGCCAGCAGCTTAGAGACTAGCGGGGGGGCAGGACAAGAGACCCAGTACTTC.

This clone was seen a handful of times. CDR3 nucleotides: TGTGCCAGCTCACCAGGGGACAGGGATTACAATGAGCAGTTCTTC. Translated: CASSPGDRDYNEQFF. The chain combines TRBV18 with TRBJ2-1, with 9 bases that match TRBD1. The CDR3 contains 15 residues. CDR1 and CDR2 (germline): KGHSH, LQKENI. Trimming cost V 2 bases and J 4 bases; bases outside gene matches: 3. The full variable domain, completed using reference TRBV18 and TRBJ2-1, is NAGVMQNPRHLVRRRGQEARLRCSPMKGHSHVYWYRQLPEEGLKFMVYLQKENIIDESGMPKERFSAEFPKEGPSILRIQQVVRGDSAAYFCASSPGDRDYNEQFFGPGTRLTVL.

In its sample, this clone was seen a few times. This chain links TRBV7-2 with TRBJ2-7; D may be TRBD1 (5 bases). Trimming took off 2 bases at V and 3 bases at J, with 11 bases between the two ends. Germline CDR1 and CDR2: SGHTA and FQGNSA. The CDR3 is 14 amino acids. In nucleotides, the CDR3 is TGTGCCAGCAGCTTATTAGGCAGGGTCTACGAGCAGTACTTC. Its translation: CASSLLGRVYEQYF. Drawing the rest from reference TRBV7-2 and TRBJ2-7, the complete variable domain is GAGVSQSPSNKVTEKGKDVELRCDPISGHTALYWYRQSLGQGLEFLIYFQGNSAPDKSGLPSDRFSAERTGGSVSTLTIQRTQQEDSAVYLCASSLLGRVYEQYFGPGTRLTVT.

V usage is TRBV2 and J usage is TRBJ2-3, with D maybe TRBD1 (6 bases). The V end lost 8 bases, the J end lost 2 bases, and 17 bases lay between the germline ends. Germline CDR1 and CDR2: SNHLY and FYNNEI. This CDR3 comprises 15 residues. The CDR3 DNA reads TGTGCCAGCTCCCGGGACACTCAACCCACAGATACGCAGTATTTT. The encoded protein is CASSRDTQPTDTQYF.

This sequence joins TRBV4-3 and TRBJ2-1, with D tentatively TRBD1 (7 bases). This CDR3 has 15 amino acids. CDR1 is LGHNA, CDR2 YSLEER, per germline. Deletions cut 3 bases from V and 7 bases from J, with 16 bases between. DNA of the CDR3: TGCGCCAGCAGCCAGGGTAGCGGACAGGTAAATGAGCAGTTCTTC. Translating it yields CASSQGSGQVNEQFF.

The sample holds a few counts of this clone. V gene TRBV7-2 combines with J gene TRBJ2-1, with 10 bases lining up with TRBD2. Germline-derived CDR1 and CDR2 are SGHTA and FQGNSA. V was pared by 7 bases and J by 2 bases, with 5 bases of the junction left unmatched. This CDR3 has 15 amino acids. This CDR3 reads CASKPSGGAYNEQFF. DNA for the CDR3: TGTGCCAGCAAACCTAGCGGGGGAGCCTACAATGAGCAGTTCTTC.

The chain couples TRBV7-3 to TRBJ2-5; the match to TRBD2 covers 7 bases. The CDR3 is made up of 14 amino acids. Germline CDR1 is SGHTA and CDR2 is FQGTGA. V was pared by 5 bases and J by 2 bases, with 5 bases of the junction left unmatched. This CDR3 is CASSAPGLQETQYF. The CDR3, as DNA: TGTGCCAGCAGCGCGCCGGGACTACAAGAGACCCAGTACTTC. Looking up the rest from reference TRBV7-3 and TRBJ2-5 gives the full variable domain: GAGVSQTPSNKVTEKGKYVELRCDPISGHTALYWYRQSLGQGPEFLIYFQGTGAADDSGLPNDRFFAVRPEGSVSTLKIQRTERGDSAVYLCASSAPGLQETQYFGPGTRLLVL.